The T cell receptor (beta chain) described here comes from a study of CD8 T cells in ankylosing spondylitis. At least ten counts were recorded for this clonotype. As yet, its antigen is unknown. Points from the study as a whole: Prior literature has documented some motif variants in synovial fluid and blood from reactive arthritis. A motif of several highly homologous TCR beta variants was seen as apparently characteristic of ankylosing spondylitis blood. Disease-associated clones were reportedly significantly overrepresented in matched ankylosing spondylitis synovial fluid.

The CDR3 extends over 16 amino acids. Germline V gives CDR1 DFQATT, CDR2 SNEGSKA (reference sequence). V was trimmed by 3 bases and J by 5 bases, leaving 20 bases between them. Researchers built TCR beta libraries using quantitative 5'-RACE with molecular barcodes. Each CDR3 protein gets one entry after TCRdb re-called the 5' RACE reads with MiXCR. The sample shows 200,000 to 300,000 distinct CDR3 sequences, over 8.5% of them seen only once. This receptor was obtained from a male donor with ankylosing spondylitis or in good health (not recorded which). Source material: blood, either unsorted or a sorted T cell fraction (not recorded which). The chain couples TRBV20-1 to TRBJ1-5; D unclear. CDR3 residues: CSASADETLYDQPQHF. In DNA, the CDR3 is TGCAGTGCTAGTGCTGACGAGACATTATATGATCAGCCCCAGCATTTT.